A single sample is the source of the 15 T cell receptor beta chains below, sequenced in a study of cytomegalovirus exposure and HLA in healthy donors. It was with 60 Vbeta and 13 Jbeta primers that the PCR ran. This table comes from immunoSEQ multiplex PCR, and its TCRdb copy is limited to in-frame clones, with some not included. The sample consists of about 100,000 clones, about 80% of them appearing once. Sequenced material: PBMCs. The source is a man aged 25-45 years in good health and CMV-seronegative.

V usage is TRBV5-4 and J usage is TRBJ2-5, with TRBD1 identical over 7 bases. The CDR3 extends over 14 amino acids. Germline CDR1 is SGHNT and CDR2 is YYREEE (reference sequence). V shed 4 bases, J shed 1 base, and the junction held 4 bases outside the gene matches. In DNA, the CDR3 is TGTGCCAGCAGCCAGAGGACAGGCCAAGAGACCCAGTACTTC. Translating it yields CASSQRTGQETQYF.

V gene TRBV29-1 combines with J gene TRBJ1-2, with TRBD1 as a possible D gene (5 bases). The V gene lost 3 bases and the J gene lost 5 bases, with 16 bases spanning the gap. The CDR3 contains 14 residues. From germline, CDR1 is SQVTM and CDR2 ANQGSEA. As DNA, the CDR3 is TGCAGCGTTGATTCCTTTACAGGACAATATGGCTACACCTTC. Its protein product is CSVDSFTGQYGYTF.

The genes are TRBV4-2 and TRBJ2-2; possibly TRBD2 for D (7 bases). Germline V gene lookup returns CDR1 LGHNA and CDR2 YNFKEQ. The CDR3 loop spans 15 amino acids. V lost 8 bases and J lost 3, with 16 bases in between. The CDR3 DNA sequence: TGTGCCAGCCGCGCCCCGGGGGGCCACACCGGGGAGCTGTTTTTT. Encoded protein: CASRAPGGHTGELFF.

The rearrangement uses TRBV29-1 and TRBJ1-1; D may be TRBD1 (6 bases). Trimming shortened V by 5 bases and J by 4 bases, and 17 bases separated the two germline ends. Per germline, CDR1 SQVTM and CDR2 ANQGSEA. The CDR3 has 14 residues. The CDR3 loop is CSVTRTVMSTEAFF. In DNA, the CDR3 is TGCAGCGTTACTCGGACAGTGATGAGCACTGAAGCTTTCTTT.

This clone was found once. Germline is not matched at one junction end, which may reflect a read error. The chain recombines TRBV29-1 with TRBJ2-7, with D tentatively TRBD2 (5 bases). Germline lookup yields CDR1 SQVTM and CDR2 ANQGSEA. The CDR3 contains 12 residues. The DNA for the CDR3 is TGCAGCGTTAAAGACGGGACCTACGAGCAGTACTTC. As protein: CSVKDGTYEQYF.

CDR3 sequence (DNA): TGTGCCAGCAGCTTGTATTCGGGGGTGGGCCTCCATGAGCAGTTCTTC. As protein: CASSLYSGVGLHEQFF. The chain is built from TRBV7-8 and TRBJ2-1, with a tentative D call TRBD2 (6 bases). Germline loops: CDR1 SGHVS, CDR2 FQNEAQ. V was pared by 3 bases and J by 8 bases, with 20 bases between. The length of the CDR3 is 16 residues. The whole variable domain, remainder taken from reference TRBV7-8 and TRBJ2-1, is GAGVSQSPRYKVAKRGQDVALRCDPISGHVSLFWYQQALGQGPEFLTYFQNEAQLDKSGLPSDRFFAERPEGSVSTLKIQRTQQEDSAVYLCASSLYSGVGLHEQFFGPGTRLTVL.

This rearrangement joins TRBV25-1 to TRBJ1-2; D not resolved. Deletions cut 8 bases from V and 4 bases from J, with 11 bases between. Germline V CDR1 and CDR2: MGHDK, SYGVNS. There are 12 residues in the CDR3. The CDR3 reads CASGESSYGYTF. The CDR3 DNA follows: TGTGCCAGCGGGGAATCGAGCTATGGCTACACCTTC.

V is TRBV9 and J is TRBJ2-5; 9 positions agree with TRBD2. Trimming cost V 0 bases and J 5 bases; bases outside gene matches: 5. This CDR3 has 15 amino acids. Germline CDR1 is SGDLS and CDR2 is YYNGEE. CDR3 sequence: CASSVVAGVYETQYF. The CDR3 DNA sequence: TGTGCCAGCAGCGTAGTAGCGGGAGTATACGAGACCCAGTACTTC.

V usage is TRBV19 and J usage is TRBJ2-2; the D gene is possibly TRBD1 (6 bases). CDR1 LNHDA and CDR2 SQIVND come from the germline V gene (reference sequence). This CDR3 contains 16 residues. Deletions cut 6 bases from V and 4 bases from J, with 18 bases between. CDR3 amino acids: CASRSLGATVTGELFF. In DNA form, the CDR3 reads TGTGCCAGTAGGTCATTGGGGGCTACAGTCACCGGGGAGCTGTTTTTT.

The chain links TRBV30 to TRBJ1-5, with unresolved D. The germline gives CDR1 GTSNPN, CDR2 SVGIG (reference sequence). V lost 2 bases to trimming and J lost 6 bases, with 8 bases between them. The CDR3 totals 12 residues. The CDR3 loop is CAWSLVGQPQHF. The CDR3 coding sequence is TGTGCCTGGAGTTTGGTCGGTCAGCCCCAGCATTTT.

This chain connects TRBV5-1 to TRBJ1-1; 8 nucleotides match TRBD1. Germline CDR1 SGHRS, CDR2 YFSETQ. The CDR3 runs 16 residues. V shed 4 bases and J 1 base; nucleotides not matched to a gene: 9. In DNA, the CDR3 is TGCGCCAGCAGCACGGGACAGGCAGGAGGGAACACTGAAGCTTTCTTT. Encoded protein: CASSTGQAGGNTEAFF.

The chain employs TRBV5-1 and TRBJ2-7; D possibly corresponds to TRBD2 (5 bases). The CDR3 covers 15 residues. CDR1 and CDR2 from the germline V gene are SGHRS and YFSETQ. Trimming removed 2 bases from V and 2 bases from J, with 14 bases in between. CDR3 DNA sequence: TGCGCCAGCAGCTTATATGGCGGCGGGCCCTACGAGCAGTACTTC. It specifies CASSLYGGGPYEQYF.

The chain uses TRBV5-4 and TRBJ2-7; 7 bases line up with TRBD1. The CDR3 has 14 residues. From germline, CDR1 is SGHNT and CDR2 YYREEE (reference sequence). V was pared by 4 bases and J by 4 bases, with 8 bases of the junction left unmatched. CDR3 loop: CASSADRAPYEQYF. As DNA, the CDR3 is TGTGCCAGCAGCGCCGACAGGGCTCCATACGAGCAGTACTTC.

This sequence joins TRBV6-5 and TRBJ1-4; D not certain. The CDR3 runs to 16 residues. Germline lookup yields CDR1 MNHEY and CDR2 SVGAGI. Trimming took 2 bases from V and 0 from J, leaving 10 bases between them. The CDR3 protein is CASSYPAGSTNEKLFF. As DNA, the CDR3 is TGTGCCAGCAGTTACCCGGCAGGATCAACTAATGAAAAACTGTTTTTT.

To note about this clone: Other DNA sequences in the sample encode the same CDR3. The J gene is TRBJ1-1, the V gene TRBV29-1, with a tentative D call TRBD1 (6 bases). The CDR3 is 12 residues long. Germline CDR1 is SQVTM and CDR2 is ANQGSEA. V was shortened by 7 bases and J by 1 base, with 10 bases between the two germline ends. DNA for the CDR3: TGCAGCGCTACGACAGGGAACACTGAAGCTTTCTTT. It yields the protein CSATTGNTEAFF.